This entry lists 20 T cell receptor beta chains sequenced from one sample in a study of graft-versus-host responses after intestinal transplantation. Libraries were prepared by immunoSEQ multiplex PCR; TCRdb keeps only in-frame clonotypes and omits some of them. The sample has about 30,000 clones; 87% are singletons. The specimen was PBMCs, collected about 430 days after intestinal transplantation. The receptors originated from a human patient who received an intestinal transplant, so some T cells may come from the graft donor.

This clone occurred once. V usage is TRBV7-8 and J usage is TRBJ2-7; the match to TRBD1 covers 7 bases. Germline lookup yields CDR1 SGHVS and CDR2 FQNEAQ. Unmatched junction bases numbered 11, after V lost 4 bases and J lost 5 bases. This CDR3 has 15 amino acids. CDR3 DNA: TGTGCCAGCAGCTCCGACTTGGGACAGACCCACGAGCAGTACTTC. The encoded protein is CASSSDLGQTHEQYF.

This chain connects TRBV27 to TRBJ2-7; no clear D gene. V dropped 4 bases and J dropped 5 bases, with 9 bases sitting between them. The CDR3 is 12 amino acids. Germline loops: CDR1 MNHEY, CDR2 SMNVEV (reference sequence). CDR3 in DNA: TGTGCCAGCAGTTCCGCTCCGGACGAGCAGTACTTC. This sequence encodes CASSSAPDEQYF.

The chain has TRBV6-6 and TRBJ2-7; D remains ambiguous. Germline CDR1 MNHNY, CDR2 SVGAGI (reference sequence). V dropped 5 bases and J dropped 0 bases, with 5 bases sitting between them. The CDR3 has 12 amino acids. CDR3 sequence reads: CASSTDSYEQYF. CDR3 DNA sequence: TGTGCCAGCAGTACCGACTCCTACGAGCAGTACTTC.

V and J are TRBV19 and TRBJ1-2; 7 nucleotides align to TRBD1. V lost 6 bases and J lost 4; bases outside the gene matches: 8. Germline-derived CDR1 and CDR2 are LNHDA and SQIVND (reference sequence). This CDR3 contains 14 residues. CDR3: CASSYYRGSYGYTF. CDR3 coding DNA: TGTGCCAGTAGCTACTACAGGGGATCCTATGGCTACACCTTC.

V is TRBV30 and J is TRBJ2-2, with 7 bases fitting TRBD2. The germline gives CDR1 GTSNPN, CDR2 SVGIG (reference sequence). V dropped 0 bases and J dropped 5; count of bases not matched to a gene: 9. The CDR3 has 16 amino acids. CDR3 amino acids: CAWSVRGPRGTGELFF. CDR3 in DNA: TGTGCCTGGAGTGTACGTGGACCGCGGGGGACCGGGGAGCTGTTTTTT.

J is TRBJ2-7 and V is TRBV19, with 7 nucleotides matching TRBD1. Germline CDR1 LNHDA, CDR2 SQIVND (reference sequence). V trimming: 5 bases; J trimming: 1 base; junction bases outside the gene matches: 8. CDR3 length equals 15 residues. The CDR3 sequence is CASSPDRERSYEQYF. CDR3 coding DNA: TGTGCCAGTAGTCCCGACAGGGAGCGGTCCTACGAGCAGTACTTC.

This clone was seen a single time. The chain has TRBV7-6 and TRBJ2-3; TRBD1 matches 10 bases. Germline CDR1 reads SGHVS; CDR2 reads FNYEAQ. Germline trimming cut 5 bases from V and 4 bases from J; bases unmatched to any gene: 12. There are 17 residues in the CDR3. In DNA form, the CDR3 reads TGTGCCAGCAGCCAAGGGACAGGGGTTTATTTTTCAGATACGCAGTATTTT. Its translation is CASSQGTGVYFSDTQYF.

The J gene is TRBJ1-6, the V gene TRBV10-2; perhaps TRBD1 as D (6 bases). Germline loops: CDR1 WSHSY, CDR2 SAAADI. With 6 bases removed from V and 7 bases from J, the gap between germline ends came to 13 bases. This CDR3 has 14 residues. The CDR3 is CASREQGPNSPLHF. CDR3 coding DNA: TGCGCCAGCAGGGAACAGGGACCCAATTCACCCCTCCACTTT.

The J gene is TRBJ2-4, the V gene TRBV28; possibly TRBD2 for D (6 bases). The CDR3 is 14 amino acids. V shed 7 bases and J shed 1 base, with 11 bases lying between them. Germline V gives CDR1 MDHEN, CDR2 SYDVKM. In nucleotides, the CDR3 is TGTGCCAGCACCCCGGGGGACGCCAAAAACATTCAGTACTTC. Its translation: CASTPGDAKNIQYF.

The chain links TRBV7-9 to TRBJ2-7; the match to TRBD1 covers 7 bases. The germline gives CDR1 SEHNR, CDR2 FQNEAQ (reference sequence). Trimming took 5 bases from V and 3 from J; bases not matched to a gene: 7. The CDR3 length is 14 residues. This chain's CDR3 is CASSDTGEDYEQYF. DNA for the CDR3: TGTGCCAGCAGCGATACAGGGGAAGACTACGAGCAGTACTTC.

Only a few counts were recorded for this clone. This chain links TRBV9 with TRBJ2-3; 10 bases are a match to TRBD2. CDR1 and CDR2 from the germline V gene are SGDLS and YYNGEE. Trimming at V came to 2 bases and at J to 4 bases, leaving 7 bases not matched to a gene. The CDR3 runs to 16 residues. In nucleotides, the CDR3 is TGTGCCAGCAGCGTGGGTAGCGGGGGGCCTCCAGATACGCAGTATTTT. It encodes CASSVGSGGPPDTQYF.

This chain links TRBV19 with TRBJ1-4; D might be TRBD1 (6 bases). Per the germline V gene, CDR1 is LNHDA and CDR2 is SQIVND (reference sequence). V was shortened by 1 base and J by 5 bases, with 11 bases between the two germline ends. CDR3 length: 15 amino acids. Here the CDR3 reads CASSIGGQRNEKLFF. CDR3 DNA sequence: TGTGCCAGTAGTATAGGCGGACAGAGAAATGAAAAACTGTTTTTT.

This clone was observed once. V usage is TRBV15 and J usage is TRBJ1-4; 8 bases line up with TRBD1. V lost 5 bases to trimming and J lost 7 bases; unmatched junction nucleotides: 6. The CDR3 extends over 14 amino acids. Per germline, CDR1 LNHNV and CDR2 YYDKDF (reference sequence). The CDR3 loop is CATSSRQGREKLFF. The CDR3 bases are TGTGCCACCAGCTCTCGACAGGGGCGTGAAAAACTGTTTTTT.

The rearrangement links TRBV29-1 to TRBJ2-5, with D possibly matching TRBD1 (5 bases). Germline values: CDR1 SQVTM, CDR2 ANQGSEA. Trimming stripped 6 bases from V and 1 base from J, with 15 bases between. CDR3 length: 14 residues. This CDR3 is CSVFPGNLQETQYF. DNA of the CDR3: TGCAGCGTCTTTCCAGGGAATCTCCAAGAGACCCAGTACTTC.

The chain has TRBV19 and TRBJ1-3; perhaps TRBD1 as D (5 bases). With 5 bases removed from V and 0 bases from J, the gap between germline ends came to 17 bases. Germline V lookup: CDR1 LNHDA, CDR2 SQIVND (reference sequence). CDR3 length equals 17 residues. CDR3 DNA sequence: TGTGCCAGTAGTGGGGGGGTCCGCGAGAGCTCTGGAAACACCATATATTTT. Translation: CASSGGVRESSGNTIYF. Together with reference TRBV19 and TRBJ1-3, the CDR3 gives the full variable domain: DGGITQSPKYLFRKEGQNVTLSCEQNLNHDAMYWYRQDPGQGLRLIYYSQIVNDFQKGDIAEGYSVSREKKESFPLTVTSAQKNPTAFYLCASSGGVRESSGNTIYFGEGSWLTVV.

The CDR3: CASSLVPDHEQYF. In DNA form, the CDR3 reads TGTGCCAGCAGCTTAGTCCCCGACCACGAGCAGTACTTC. The rearrangement uses TRBV7-9 and TRBJ2-7; D gene uncertain. The V gene lost 1 base and the J gene lost 5 bases, with 9 bases spanning the gap. The length of the CDR3 is 13 residues. CDR1 SEHNR and CDR2 FQNEAQ come from the germline V gene (reference sequence).

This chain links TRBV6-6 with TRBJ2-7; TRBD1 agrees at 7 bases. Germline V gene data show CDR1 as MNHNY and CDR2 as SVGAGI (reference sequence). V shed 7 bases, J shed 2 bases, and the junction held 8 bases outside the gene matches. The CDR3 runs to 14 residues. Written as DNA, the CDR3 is TGTGCCAGCACTTCTAGGACAGGCCCCTACGAGCAGTACTTC. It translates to CASTSRTGPYEQYF.

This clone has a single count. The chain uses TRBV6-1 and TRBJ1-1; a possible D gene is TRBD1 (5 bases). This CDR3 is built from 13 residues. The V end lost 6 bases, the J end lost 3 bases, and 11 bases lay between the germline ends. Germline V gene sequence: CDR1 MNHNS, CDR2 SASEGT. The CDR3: CASSSRQHTEAFF. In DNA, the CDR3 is TGTGCCAGCAGCTCAAGACAGCACACTGAAGCTTTCTTT.

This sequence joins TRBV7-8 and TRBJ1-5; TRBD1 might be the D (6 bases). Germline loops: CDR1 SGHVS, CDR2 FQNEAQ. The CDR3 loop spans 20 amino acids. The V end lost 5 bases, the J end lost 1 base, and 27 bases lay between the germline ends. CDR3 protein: CASSPTMVTYRVLSNQPQHF. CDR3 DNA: TGTGCCAGCAGCCCCACCATGGTTACCTACAGGGTCTTAAGCAATCAGCCCCAGCATTTT.

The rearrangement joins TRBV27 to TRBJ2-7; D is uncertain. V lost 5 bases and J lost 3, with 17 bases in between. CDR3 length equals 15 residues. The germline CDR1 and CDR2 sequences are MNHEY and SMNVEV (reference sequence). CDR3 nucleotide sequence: TGTGCCAGCAGTCTAACTCCTAGAGATGGCTACGAGCAGTACTTC. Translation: CASSLTPRDGYEQYF.